This T cell receptor (beta chain) was identified in a study of shared clonotypes between healthy human individuals. As for the study in general: Researchers assigned three CD4 naive, three CD4 memory, two CD8 naive and one CD8 memory plate to each donor. Study-level results: Generation of non-shared clonotypes was less probable than generation of clonotypes shared by all four donors.

Sequencing was performed with immunoSEQ multiplex PCR; in TCRdb, only in-frame clones are kept and a portion is missing. This table has about 2.1 million clones, 93% appearing once. J gave up 8 bases and V 0 bases, and 8 bases lay outside the gene matches. Germline V gives CDR1 SGHNT, CDR2 YYREEE (reference sequence). This CDR3 is built from 15 residues. A word on this clone: Its specificity is not known.

The naive CD8 subset, CD45RO-negative cells positively selected for CCR7, excluded terminally differentiated effector memory CD45RA+ cells. Recent acute infections and vaccinations were absent in the healthy HIV-negative adult donors. The sequence was obtained from a man aged 18 to 29 in good health. Some clones in this sample may be carry-over from other donors' samples. The J gene is TRBJ1-2, the V gene TRBV5-4; TRBD1 agrees at 9 bases. Sequencing was carried out using naive CD8+ T cells from PBMCs. CDR3 in amino acids: CASSLALQGARGYTF. In DNA form, the CDR3 reads TGTGCCAGCAGCTTGGCCTTACAGGGGGCGCGAGGCTACACCTTC.